This entry is about one T cell receptor beta chain. These data are taken from a study of tumor-infiltrating lymphocytes in oesophageal squamous cell carcinoma. TCRdb analysed the PCR reads with MiXCR anew, one entry per CDR3 protein. The table has approximately 9,700 distinct CDR3 sequences, 45% to 65% seen once. The V gene's germline CDR1 is MNHNY and CDR2 SVGAGI (reference sequence). V trimming: 0 bases; J trimming: 8 bases; junction bases outside the gene matches: 5. This CDR3 is built from 15 residues. The source of this sequence is a female donor with esophageal squamous cell carcinoma. Sequenced sample: esophageal tumor tissue. This chain uses TRBV6-6 with TRBJ1-4, with 8 bases identical to TRBD1. CDR3 DNA: TGTGCCAGCAGTTACTCGAGGGGACAGGCAGAAAAACTGTTTTTT. Its translation is CASSYSRGQAEKLFF.